This TCR beta chain was recorded in a study of cytomegalovirus exposure and HLA in healthy donors (dated by TCRdb to 2016 to 2017). For the wider study: An earlier analysis of roughly 630 of the donors reported 250 to 300 Gb of sequence data and 117 million unique TCR beta sequences from 150 million to 200 million T cells. Donor age, sex, ethnicity and CMV serostatus were compiled together with the repertoire data. An early release that covered roughly 600 HLA-typed donors contained approximately 290 gigabases of sequencing data and tens of millions of unique TCR sequences. The later analysis used no new phenotypic data to find candidate immune exposures, relying instead on TCR beta sequences and their occurrence across donors. Of the roughly 410 genotyped donors, 75% to 85% were placed in the genetic ancestry cluster associated with self-reported Caucasian donors. HLA typing covered class I and class II loci at four-digit resolution. About five DR-DQ haplotypes were treated as single units for association and clustering because of strong linkage in the cohort. A separate validation cohort of about 110 different subjects was used in addition to the roughly 620-subject first cohort. A later analysis re-examined previously published TCR beta repertoires from about 700 donors and added high-resolution HLA genotyping to investigate patterns of TCR occurrence. An earlier analysis of 500 to 650 of the donors applied high-throughput TCR beta sequencing to assess whether each TCR beta V gene segment acted as functional or pseudogenic. The number of typed donors differed by locus: about 620-640 for A, B, C, DRB1 and DQB1; approximately 540 for DQA1; 606 for DPA1; and approximately 450 for DPB1. The T cell repertoires of under 700 subjects were profiled by immunosequencing and related to cytomegalovirus serostatus. Among 398 genotyped donors of the cohort, an average of 235,054 unique TCR beta nucleotide sequences were sequenced per donor, roughly 18% of them non-productive. In a later genetic analysis, genome-wide SNP genotypes for about three fifths of the roughly 670 donors were used, and that subset was treated as a discovery cohort. The aim of the study was to test whether cataloging public T cell receptors could identify signatures of past pathogen exposure. To predict cytomegalovirus infection status, the study brought together high-throughput TCR immunosequencing, statistical association of individual TCRs with disease status, and machine learning. Every discovery cohort repertoire had been produced on one sequencing platform. Study-level results and caveats: In a later analysis, TCR association rates were found to vary across HLA loci, with the most associated TCRs seen for DRB1 alleles and the fewest for HLA-C alleles. Strong co-occurrence of HLA alleles, especially DR and DQ, made assigning TCR associations to individual alleles difficult. Because HLA typing was missing for some donors at each locus, association tests included only the typed subset. An earlier analysis of several hundred of the donors showed that most TCR beta V segments appeared in productive rearrangements either about 87% or about 30% of the time, which broadly matched IMGT annotations. A few of the identified cytomegalovirus-associated TCR beta chains were confirmed in vitro to be specific for cytomegalovirus antigens. In a later analysis, HLA-associated TCR beta chains were found to be more clonally expanded and to have lower generation probabilities than equally common non-associated chains. A total of roughly 160 TCR beta chains were listed by the study as associated with cytomegalovirus. Correlated functional status among segregating V segments might be attributable to linkage disequilibrium, but an unknown experimental factor could not be ruled out. A group of highly shared sequence variants was considered likely to be a technical artifact of the sequencing pipeline. A later analysis reported that several top co-occurrence clusters appeared linked to parvovirus B19, influenza, CMV and Epstein-Barr virus. Approximately 18 rarely observed V segments, including chromosome 9 orphons, were excluded from the earlier analysis of several hundred of the donors because counts were too low. According to the authors, the approach could potentially be generalized to other disease states and immunological phenotypes. In a later analysis, around 17,000 TCR beta sequences were associated with specific HLA alleles at a false discovery rate of 0.05. A later genetic analysis reported fewer N-insertions in productive TCRs among donors in an Asian-associated ancestry cluster than the approximately 670-donor mean. Most TCR sequences were observed very rarely across donors, whereas some public TCRs were present in many individuals. The 87-base-pair reads could not distinguish some IMGT-functional V segments, including TRBV6-2 and TRBV6-3, so those segments were excluded. A further reported finding was that TCR beta sequences accurately predicted the HLA-A and HLA-B alleles for most subjects in the first cohort. CMV serostatus was the only immune exposure information available for the cohort. In both the original and validation cohorts, the classifier was reported to diagnose cytomegalovirus status with high specificity and sensitivity. In a later analysis, most CMV-associated TCR beta chains were found to appear HLA-restricted, with HLA associations seemingly driven largely by CMV exposure. Roughly uniform sequencing depth across donors was assumed in presence/absence analyses, although this assumption may not hold. The cohort was sequenced for TCR beta chains only, and without alpha or paired-chain data the features that could be detected were limited. A later genetic analysis associated a missense DCLRE1C variant with V-gene and J-gene trimming of TCR beta chains, and an independent cohort replicated the association.

Points on this clone: This clone's antigen is unknown. No much larger clone is present one base from it, and per-base qualities are unavailable.

The junction shows trimming of 8 bases on V and 2 bases on J, plus 11 bases between the germline ends. Sequences SNHLY (CDR1) and FYNNEI (CDR2) are obtained from the germline V gene. The CDR3 measures 13 amino acids from cysteine to phenylalanine. The sequence is cut down to CDR3 DNA, 39 bases in frame from base 1. Library preparation used the immunoSEQ multiplex PCR assay. For the multiplex PCR, a mixture combining 60 forward primers for TCR Vbeta segments and 13 reverse primers for TCR Jbeta segments was used. Amplification of the CDR3 region of rearranged TCR beta genes was performed with a multiplex PCR assay on genomic DNA. The Illumina HiSeq System was used to sequence the amplified TCR beta libraries as 87-base-pair reads. The study's processing was this. A later analysis tallied 80 million to 95 million unique TCR beta chains across the 700 or so repertoires, and about 10 million of those chains were shared by two or more donors. To remove PCR and sequencing errors, raw reads were error-corrected and collapsed into unique sequences using a nearest-neighbor algorithm that merged closely related sequences. Alignment of CDR3 sequences to IMGT reference sequences was used to assign V, D and J gene segments. For a sequence to be retained, a match of at least six nucleotides to both a V gene segment and a J gene segment was required. Rearrangements were called productive when the CDR3 lacked stop codons and stayed in frame with V and J; all others were non-productive. Following IMGT convention, CDR3 was defined as the stretch from the second conserved V-encoded cysteine up to the conserved J-encoded phenylalanine. The earlier analysis of about 610 of the donors excluded sequences that lacked an unambiguous match to a single V gene segment. An earlier analysis of some 500 of the donors classified V segments as functional when productive rearrangements were above 56.7% and as segregating when the standard deviation between donors was above 5%. A statistical classification framework was built to diagnose cytomegalovirus status from the catalog of TCR beta chain sequences. In a later analysis, V and J genes were assigned by comparing TCR nucleotide sequences against IMGT/GENE-DB human TR gene sequences. A later analysis assigned CDR3 sequences and most-parsimonious VDJ recombination scenarios with the TCRdist pipeline. In a later analysis, each TCR beta chain was defined by its CDR3 amino acid sequence together with its V-gene family, and reads lacking a unique V-gene family were excluded. In a later analysis, fewer than 650 highly shared, low-generation-probability nucleotide sequences were removed to address suspected cross-contamination and a sequencing artifact. In a later analysis, a clonal expansion index for each public chain was calculated from normalized within-repertoire ranks of inferred template counts. A later analysis computed generation probabilities with a VDJ recombination model fitted to out-of-frame rearrangements, and checked the results against IGoR. A later analysis scored TCR-TCR, TCR-HLA and TCR-CMV co-occurrence with hypergeometric tests, applying a repertoire-size bias correction to TCR pairs. False discovery rates were estimated in a later analysis by permuting HLA or CMV assignments 20 times. In a later analysis, co-occurring TCRs were grouped using DBSCAN, with TCRdist sequence similarity added in when clustering inside HLA-allele-positive subsets. For co-occurrence clustering, repertoires with fewer than 30,000 or more than 120,000 public chains were excluded, along with five repertoires with anomalous nucleotide sharing. TCRdb holds this immuneACCESS table with in-frame rearrangements only. Some clones are missing; in checked studies, unresolved V genes explain under half, and the rest has no known cause. The V and J calls and clone size are taken from that table; D and trimming were inferred from the DNA. Present in this sample are fewer than 200,000 clones, about 82% of which were seen just once. Jointly, the top ten make up about 0.8% of the sample.

The cohort comprised fewer than 750 healthy bone marrow donors. At the time of sampling, all cohort members were nominally healthy, though unrecorded immune exposures were likely present. The donor tested CMV seronegative and was one of the 352 seronegative cohort members. A peripheral blood sample was collected from each donor, and TCR beta sequencing was performed on peripheral blood mononuclear cells. Genomic DNA was extracted from the blood cell samples with the Qiagen DNeasy Blood Extraction Kit. The sequencing sample was made of PBMCs. This sequence was found in a female donor in good health and CMV-seronegative. The sequence joins TRBV2 to TRBJ2-3, with no confidently assigned D gene. The sequence in DNA is TGTGCCAGCGGATTAACTACCACAGATACGCAGTATTTT. Its product reads: CASGLTTTDTQYF. The full variable domain, completed from the reference TRBV2 and TRBJ2-3 proteins outside the CDR3, reads EPEVTQTPSHQVTQMGQEVILRCVPISNHLYFYWYRQILGQKVEFLVSFYNNEISEKSEIFDDQFSVERPDGSNFTLKIRSTKLEDSAMYFCASGLTTTDTQYFGPGTRLTVL.